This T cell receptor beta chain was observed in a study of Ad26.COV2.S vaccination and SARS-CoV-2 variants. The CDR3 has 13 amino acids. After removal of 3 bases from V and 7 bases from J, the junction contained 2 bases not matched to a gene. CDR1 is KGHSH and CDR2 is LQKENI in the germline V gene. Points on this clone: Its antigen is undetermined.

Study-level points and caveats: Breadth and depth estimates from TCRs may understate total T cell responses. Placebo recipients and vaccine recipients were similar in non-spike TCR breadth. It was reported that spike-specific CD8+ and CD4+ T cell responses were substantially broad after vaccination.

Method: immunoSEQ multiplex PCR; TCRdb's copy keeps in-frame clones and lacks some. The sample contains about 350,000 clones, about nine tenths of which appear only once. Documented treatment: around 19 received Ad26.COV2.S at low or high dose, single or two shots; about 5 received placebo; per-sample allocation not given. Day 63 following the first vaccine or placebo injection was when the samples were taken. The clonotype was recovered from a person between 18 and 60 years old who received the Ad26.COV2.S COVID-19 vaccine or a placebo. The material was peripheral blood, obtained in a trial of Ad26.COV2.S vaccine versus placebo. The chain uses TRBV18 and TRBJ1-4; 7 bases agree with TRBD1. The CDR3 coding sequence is TGTGCCAGCTCACCGGCAGGGGGTGAAAAACTGTTTTTT. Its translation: CASSPAGGEKLFF.